One and the same sample provided the 31 T cell receptor beta chains below, sequenced in a study of blood T cell repertoires in COVID-19. The assay was immunoSEQ multiplex PCR, and TCRdb's table has in-frame clones only and misses some. This table has over 60,000 clones, around 80% appearing once. Sequences were obtained from peripheral blood. Every receptor here comes from a human donor in a cohort sampled during active COVID-19.

V usage is TRBV19 and J usage is TRBJ1-1; 7 positions match TRBD1. This CDR3 has 14 amino acids. Germline V gene lookup returns CDR1 LNHDA and CDR2 SQIVND (reference sequence). With V trimmed by 7 bases and J by 2 bases, 7 bases remained unmatched. This CDR3 reads CASNKGQSNTEAFF. CDR3 nucleotide sequence: TGTGCCAGTAACAAGGGACAGTCCAACACTGAAGCTTTCTTT.

The genes are TRBV24-1 and TRBJ2-7; 7 nucleotides agree with TRBD1. The CDR3 is made up of 16 amino acids. Per the germline V gene, CDR1 is KGHDR and CDR2 is SFDVKD. V shed 4 bases, J shed 0 bases, and the junction held 8 bases outside the gene matches. This CDR3 reads CATSDPRDRASYEQYF. CDR3 in DNA: TGTGCCACCAGTGACCCTCGGGACAGAGCCTCCTACGAGCAGTACTTC.

The sample holds a few counts of this clone. The chain employs TRBV6-5 and TRBJ1-2; TRBD1 aligns across 8 bases. This CDR3 region has 13 residues. Germline V gene lookup returns CDR1 MNHEY and CDR2 SVGAGI. The trim removed 5 bases at V and 8 bases at J, leaving 7 bases unmatched. This CDR3 is CASSRGQGRGYTF. In DNA, the CDR3 is TGTGCCAGCAGTCGTGGACAGGGCCGAGGCTACACCTTC.

This chain links TRBV5-4 with TRBJ2-5, with 8 positions matching TRBD2. CDR1 is SGHNT and CDR2 is YYREEE in the germline V gene (reference sequence). The V segment lost 0 bases and the J segment 2 bases; nucleotides outside the gene matches: 6. This CDR3 is built from 16 residues. CDR3 residues: CASSLGGGGFQETQYF. CDR3 DNA sequence: TGTGCCAGCAGCTTGGGTGGCGGGGGGTTTCAAGAGACCCAGTACTTC.

The chain joins TRBV21-1 to TRBJ2-7; the table's D call, TRBD1, has no DNA check behind it. TRBV21-1 is described as a pseudogene. The CDR3 has 14 amino acids. The CDR3 nucleotides read TGTGCCGGATCCGGGACAGGGGCTACCTACGAGCAGTACTTC. This gives the protein CAGSGTGATYEQYF.

The V and J genes are TRBV2 and TRBJ2-5, with a tentative D call TRBD2 (6 bases). CDR3 length: 12 residues. Germline lookup yields CDR1 SNHLY and CDR2 FYNNEI. V shed 8 bases and J shed 3 bases, with 10 bases lying between them. The CDR3 coding sequence is TGTGCCAGCTGGGGGGAAGAAGAGACCCAGTACTTC. It translates to CASWGEEETQYF.

V gene TRBV6-5 combines with J gene TRBJ2-7; 9 nucleotides align to TRBD1. The CDR3 has 14 residues. J gave up 2 bases and V 8 bases, and 7 bases lay outside the gene matches. CDR1 and CDR2 from the germline V gene are MNHEY and SVGAGI. The CDR3 reads CASPQGTGTYEQYF. The CDR3 DNA sequence: TGTGCCAGCCCACAAGGGACAGGGACCTACGAGCAGTACTTC.

This chain joins TRBV2 and TRBJ2-7; 7 bases align to TRBD2. Trimming at V came to 7 bases and at J to 0 bases, leaving 6 bases not matched to a gene. The CDR3 is made up of 14 amino acids. Germline CDR1 reads SNHLY; CDR2 reads FYNNEI. The DNA for the CDR3 is TGTGCCAGCACCAAGCGGGGAAGCTCCTACGAGCAGTACTTC. As protein: CASTKRGSSYEQYF.

The gene calls are TRBV19 and TRBJ2-7; 9 positions match TRBD1. The trim removed 1 base at V and 3 bases at J, leaving 1 base unmatched. CDR3 length equals 14 residues. Germline V CDR1 and CDR2: LNHDA, SQIVND (reference sequence). Here the CDR3 DNA reads TGTGCCAGTAGTATAGGGGGACAGGGCTACGAGCAGTACTTC. This encodes CASSIGGQGYEQYF.

CDR3 in amino acids: CATGRAEGGNTIYF. The CDR3 DNA is TGTGCCACCGGTCGAGCGGAGGGGGGAAACACCATATATTTT. The gene calls are TRBV6-5 and TRBJ1-3, with a tentative D call TRBD1 (5 bases). CDR3 length equals 14 residues. Trimming shortened V by 10 bases and J by 4 bases, and 17 bases separated the two germline ends. The germline gives CDR1 MNHEY, CDR2 SVGAGI.

The chain has TRBV30 and TRBJ1-1; possible D gene TRBD1, 6 bases. Trimming left V 2 bases short and J 9 bases short, with 16 bases between. The CDR3 totals 13 residues. CDR1 is GTSNPN and CDR2 is SVGIG in the germline V gene (reference sequence). The CDR3 DNA follows: TGTGCCTGGAGTAATGTAAAGGGGGACAAAGCTTTCTTT. It specifies CAWSNVKGDKAFF.

The genes are TRBV9 and TRBJ1-1; TRBD1 matches 7 bases. Germline CDR1 and CDR2: SGDLS and YYNGEE. J was trimmed by 3 bases and V by 2 bases; bases with no gene match: 4. The CDR3 length is 14 residues. The CDR3 region has the DNA TGTGCCAGCAGCGTGTCAGGGGGGCACACTGAAGCTTTCTTT. Protein product: CASSVSGGHTEAFF.

CDR3 amino acids: CASSQELGAPTEAFF. Here the CDR3 DNA reads TGCGCCAGCAGCCAAGAATTGGGGGCGCCCACTGAAGCTTTCTTT. This chain uses TRBV4-1 with TRBJ1-1, with D tentatively TRBD1 (6 bases). The CDR3 is 15 residues long. V was pared by 0 bases and J by 4 bases, with 12 bases between. Per the germline V gene, CDR1 is MGHRA and CDR2 is YSYEKL.

The rearrangement uses TRBV5-6 and TRBJ2-2; 16 nucleotides agree with TRBD2. The CDR3 loop spans 16 amino acids. Germline CDR1 is SGHDT and CDR2 is YYEEEE. V lost 4 bases to trimming and J lost 6 bases; unmatched junction nucleotides: 3. The chain's CDR3 is CASSKGLAGGPGELFF. The CDR3 bases are TGTGCCAGCAGCAAGGGACTAGCGGGGGGGCCCGGGGAGCTGTTTTTT.

This clone was found a few times. The chain has TRBV10-3 and TRBJ1-1; possible D gene TRBD1, 5 bases. The V end was cut by 10 bases, the J end by 4 bases, with 16 bases between. The germline V gene has CDR1 ENHRY and CDR2 SYGVKD. The CDR3 consists of 13 residues. CDR3 protein: CATKPGGGTEAFF. The CDR3 DNA reads as TGTGCCACCAAACCGGGGGGTGGCACTGAAGCTTTCTTT.

The V call is TRBV7-3, the J call TRBJ1-3; D gene unclear. Germline V lookup: CDR1 SGHTA, CDR2 FQGTGA. CDR3 size: 16 residues. Between the trimmed V and J ends, which lost 2 bases and 4 bases, there was a span of 15 bases. The DNA of the CDR3 is TGTGCCAGCAGCTTAGGTGGGCCGGCTGGGGGAAACACCATATATTTT. Protein sequence: CASSLGGPAGGNTIYF.

This clone was seen a single time. The chain is built from TRBV5-1 and TRBJ1-2, with 11 nucleotides matching TRBD1. The CDR3 extends over 14 amino acids. Germline loops: CDR1 SGHRS, CDR2 YFSETQ. After removal of 3 bases from V and 14 bases from J, the junction contained 12 bases not matched to a gene. The CDR3 spells CASSSPIGQGAYTF. CDR3 DNA: TGCGCCAGCAGCTCGCCGATAGGACAGGGGGCATATACCTTC.

There are many counts of this clone. The chain joins TRBV12-3 or TRBV12-4 to TRBJ1-2, with D unclear. CDR3 length equals 13 residues. V lost 5 bases and J lost 7, with 14 bases in between. The CDR3 nucleotides read TGTGCCAGCAGTCACACGGGGTATTCTGGCTACACCTTC. It codes for CASSHTGYSGYTF.

The genes are TRBV14 and TRBJ2-5; D might be TRBD2 (5 bases). Trimming took off 3 bases at V and 7 bases at J, with 21 bases between the two ends. CDR1 is SGHDN and CDR2 is FVKESK in the germline V gene. This CDR3 is 16 amino acids long. CDR3 DNA sequence: TGTGCCAGCAGCCATCTACCGGGATATCCCCCGAGGACCCAGTACTTC. Translation gives CASSHLPGYPPRTQYF.

This chain joins TRBV27 and TRBJ1-6, with a weak D call TRBD1 (5 bases). Germline CDR1 MNHEY, CDR2 SMNVEV (reference sequence). V lost 3 bases, J lost 6 bases, and 12 bases lay in between. The CDR3 consists of 15 residues. CDR3 protein: CASSLAGRGNSPLHF. The CDR3 region has the DNA TGTGCCAGCAGTTTGGCCGGGAGGGGTAATTCACCCCTCCACTTT.

The chain links TRBV19 to TRBJ1-5, with 7 positions matching TRBD1. In germline, CDR1 is LNHDA, CDR2 SQIVND (reference sequence). V trimming: 10 bases; J trimming: 0 bases; junction bases outside the gene matches: 18. The CDR3 sequence is 18 residues long. The CDR3 DNA reads as TGTGCCACTAGACTTCGTGGACAGGAGCTGTATAGCAATCAGCCCCAGCATTTT. This codes for CATRLRGQELYSNQPQHF.

This chain's CDR3 is CASTRAAGGDGYTF. In DNA form, the CDR3 reads TGTGCCAGCACTAGGGCTGCGGGGGGCGATGGCTACACCTTC. The chain couples TRBV27 to TRBJ1-2; perhaps TRBD1 as D (6 bases). The CDR3 length is 14 residues. V lost 7 bases and J 6 bases, leaving 18 bases between the germline ends. From germline, CDR1 is MNHEY and CDR2 SMNVEV (reference sequence).

Here the CDR3 DNA reads TGTGCCTGGAGCGTGTCGCAGGATTCACCCCTCCACTTT. It yields the protein CAWSVSQDSPLHF. V and J are TRBV30 and TRBJ1-6; D remains ambiguous. The CDR3 totals 13 residues. Trimming removed 3 bases at V and 8 bases at J, with 11 bases between. Germline V gene sequence: CDR1 GTSNPN, CDR2 SVGIG (reference sequence).

Concerning this clone itself: This sample includes further DNA sequences coding for the same CDR3. The CDR3 DNA is TGCGCCAGCAGCTTGGCGCCAGCGGGGGGTGGTGAGACCCAGTACTTC. Protein product: CASSLAPAGGGETQYF. The rearrangement uses TRBV5-1 and TRBJ2-5; 9 nucleotides agree with TRBD2. Germline CDR1 is SGHRS and CDR2 is YFSETQ. The CDR3 consists of 16 residues. After removal of 0 bases from V and 5 bases from J, the junction contained 8 bases not matched to a gene.

CDR3 DNA sequence: TGTGCCACCAGTGATCCCGGGACAGGTGATACCGCTGGGGCCAACGTCCTGACTTTC. This codes for CATSDPGTGDTAGANVLTF. V and J are TRBV24-1 and TRBJ2-6, with 8 positions matching TRBD1. The CDR3 runs to 19 residues. Germline-derived CDR1 and CDR2 are KGHDR and SFDVKD. V lost 3 bases and J lost 2; bases outside the gene matches: 11.

V usage is TRBV27 and J usage is TRBJ1-1; a possible D gene is TRBD1 (6 bases). The germline gives CDR1 MNHEY, CDR2 SMNVEV (reference sequence). The CDR3 consists of 16 residues. V was trimmed by 4 bases and J by 0 bases, leaving 15 bases between them. The CDR3 coding sequence is TGTGCCAGCAGTTCGCTAACAGGGATGGTGAACACTGAAGCTTTCTTT. It encodes CASSSLTGMVNTEAFF.

V gene TRBV18 combines with J gene TRBJ2-7; D gene ambiguous. The length of the CDR3 is 13 residues. Germline CDR1 reads KGHSH; CDR2 reads LQKENI. Trimming took off 3 bases at V and 2 bases at J, with 8 bases between the two ends. The CDR3 sequence: CASSPSTTYEQYF. CDR3 sequence (DNA): TGTGCCAGCTCACCGTCGACAACCTACGAGCAGTACTTC.

The chain combines TRBV5-1 with TRBJ2-2, with D possibly matching TRBD2 (6 bases). This CDR3 spans 16 amino acids. Germline V gene lookup returns CDR1 SGHRS and CDR2 YFSETQ. Trimming removed 5 bases at V and 0 bases at J, with 14 bases between. The DNA of the CDR3 is TGCGCCAGCAGACCTCGGGGGAGAGCGAACACCGGGGAGCTGTTTTTT. Protein product: CASRPRGRANTGELFF.

The chain combines TRBV3-1 (or the pseudogene TRBV3-2) with TRBJ2-5; the D gene is possibly TRBD1 (8 bases). This CDR3 contains 15 residues. Germline-derived CDR1 and CDR2 are LGHDT and YNNKEL (reference sequence). The V and J ends lost 4 bases and 4 bases respectively, with 16 bases between them. CDR3 region: CASSPYRGRGETQYF. As DNA, the CDR3 is TGTGCCAGCAGCCCATACAGGGGGAGGGGAGAGACCCAGTACTTC.

The V gene is TRBV6-6, the J gene TRBJ1-4; D gene uncertain. CDR3 length: 12 amino acids. V was shortened by 10 bases and J by 8 bases, with 14 bases between the two germline ends. The germline gives CDR1 MNHNY, CDR2 SVGAGI (reference sequence). CDR3 amino acids: CATGRGEEKLFF. As DNA, the CDR3 is TGTGCCACCGGACGGGGTGAAGAAAAACTGTTTTTT.

V and J are TRBV5-1 and TRBJ2-7, with 11 nucleotides matching TRBD2. The V segment lost 4 bases and the J segment 3 bases; nucleotides outside the gene matches: 6. From germline, CDR1 is SGHRS and CDR2 YFSETQ. The CDR3 runs to 15 residues. In DNA form, the CDR3 reads TGCGCCAGCAGCCCCACCGGGACTAGCGGCTACGAGCAGTACTTC. This gives the protein CASSPTGTSGYEQYF.